This T cell receptor (beta chain) originates from a study of regulatory T cells in long-lasting Graves disease. Time point denoted: newly diagnosed GD, antithyroid drugs for less than 3 months. The TCR library was made from RNA extracted from PBMCs. Blood from the periphery, about 9 milliliters in all, was drawn into EDTA tubes. General study points: Persistent cases of Graves' showed reduced TCR diversity relative to newly diagnosed patients.

The CDR3 is made up of 13 amino acids. CDR1 is KGHDR, CDR2 SFDVKD, per germline. V lost 1 base, J lost 8 bases, and 9 bases lay in between. Arm-PCR of CDR3 regions and iRepertoire HTBI primers were used to build TCR beta libraries. Under the authors' procedure: Spanning all samples, the identified segments comprised about 62 TRBV and fewer than 15 TRBJ. One entry per CDR3 protein, called by TCRdb with MiXCR from the multiplex PCR reads. V and J calls and clone size were set by TCRdb, not the authors. The sample yields 250,000 to 300,000 distinct CDR3 sequences, approximately 20% seen once. This clonotype was seen more than once but under ten times. Its specificity is not known. The sample was also linked to a second study, of T cells in Graves' hyperthyroidism and ophthalmopathy. Turning to that study: Ophthalmopathy prediction by the model preceded onset by a median about 6.8 months.

This chain uses TRBV24-1 with TRBJ2-3; a weak D match, TRBD1 (6 bases). The sample in question was peripheral blood mononuclear cells (PBMCs), obtained at new diagnosis, from a patient treated with antithyroid drugs. The origin of this receptor is a woman aged 30 to 39 with Graves disease. The CDR3: CATSDLEGGTQYF. The CDR3 DNA reads TGTGCCACCAGTGATTTAGAAGGGGGTACGCAGTATTTT.